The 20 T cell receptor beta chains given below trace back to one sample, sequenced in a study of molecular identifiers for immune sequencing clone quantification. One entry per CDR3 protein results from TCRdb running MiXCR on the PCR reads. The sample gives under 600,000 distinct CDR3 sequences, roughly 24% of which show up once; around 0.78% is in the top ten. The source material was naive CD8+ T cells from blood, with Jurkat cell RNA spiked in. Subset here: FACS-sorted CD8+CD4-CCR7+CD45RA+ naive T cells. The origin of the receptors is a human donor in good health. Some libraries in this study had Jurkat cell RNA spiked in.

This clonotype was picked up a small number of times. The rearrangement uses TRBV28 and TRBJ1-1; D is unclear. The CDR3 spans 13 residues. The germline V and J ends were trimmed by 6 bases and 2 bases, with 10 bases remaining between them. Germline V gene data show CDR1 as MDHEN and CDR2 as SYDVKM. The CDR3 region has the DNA TGTGCCAGCAGCCAGGACGGAAACACTGAAGCTTTCTTT. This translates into CASSQDGNTEAFF.

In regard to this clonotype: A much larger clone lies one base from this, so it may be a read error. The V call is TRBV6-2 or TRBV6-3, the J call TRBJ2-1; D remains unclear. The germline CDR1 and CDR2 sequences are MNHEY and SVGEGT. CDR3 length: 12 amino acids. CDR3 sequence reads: CVSSYSKSEQFF. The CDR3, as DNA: TGTGTCAGCAGTTACTCCAAGAGTGAGCAGTTCTTC.

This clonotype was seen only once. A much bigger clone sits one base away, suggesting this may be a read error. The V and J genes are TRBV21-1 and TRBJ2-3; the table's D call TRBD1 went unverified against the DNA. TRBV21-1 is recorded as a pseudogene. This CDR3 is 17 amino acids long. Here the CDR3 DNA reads TGTGCCAGCAGCGCTTTACCCCGGGCCCCCTTCACAGATACGCAGTATTTT. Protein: CASSALPRAPFTDTQYF.

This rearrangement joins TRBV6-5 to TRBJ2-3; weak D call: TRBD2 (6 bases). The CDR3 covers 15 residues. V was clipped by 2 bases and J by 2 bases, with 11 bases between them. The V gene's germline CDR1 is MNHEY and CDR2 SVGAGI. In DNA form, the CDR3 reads TGTGCCAGCAGTTACGGTAGCGGCCCCACAGATACGCAGTATTTT. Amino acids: CASSYGSGPTDTQYF.

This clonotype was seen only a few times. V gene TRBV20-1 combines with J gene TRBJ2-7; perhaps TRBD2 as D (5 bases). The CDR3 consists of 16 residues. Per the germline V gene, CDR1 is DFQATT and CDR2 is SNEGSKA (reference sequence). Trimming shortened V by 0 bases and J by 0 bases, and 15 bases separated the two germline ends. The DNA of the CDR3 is TGCAGTGCTAGAGACCCCCCGGGGTACGGCTCCTACGAGCAGTACTTC. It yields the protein CSARDPPGYGSYEQYF.

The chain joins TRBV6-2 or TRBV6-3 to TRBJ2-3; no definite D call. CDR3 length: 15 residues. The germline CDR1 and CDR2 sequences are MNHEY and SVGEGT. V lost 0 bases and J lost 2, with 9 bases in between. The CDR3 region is CASSYSSQITDTQYF. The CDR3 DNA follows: TGTGCCAGCAGTTACTCGTCGCAGATCACAGATACGCAGTATTTT.

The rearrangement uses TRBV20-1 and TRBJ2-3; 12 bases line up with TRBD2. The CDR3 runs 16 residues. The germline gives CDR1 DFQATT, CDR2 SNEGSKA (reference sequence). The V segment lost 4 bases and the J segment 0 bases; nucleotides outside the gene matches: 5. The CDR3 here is CSAIHLAGGSTDTQYF. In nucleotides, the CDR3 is TGCAGTGCTATTCACCTAGCGGGGGGGAGCACAGATACGCAGTATTTT.

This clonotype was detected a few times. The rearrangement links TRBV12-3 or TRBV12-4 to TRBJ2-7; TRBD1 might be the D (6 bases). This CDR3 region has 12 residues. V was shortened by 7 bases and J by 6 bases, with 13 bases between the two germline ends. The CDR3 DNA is TGTGCCAGCAAAACAGGGTCCGGCGAGCAGTACTTC. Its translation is CASKTGSGEQYF.

DNA of the CDR3: TGTGCCAGCACCTCCCATTCCTACGAGCAGTACTTC. This sequence encodes CASTSHSYEQYF. The V call is TRBV27, the J call TRBJ2-7; D uncertain. Germline V gene sequence: CDR1 MNHEY, CDR2 SMNVEV (reference sequence). V was clipped by 7 bases and J by 1 base, with 8 bases between them. This CDR3 is built from 12 residues.

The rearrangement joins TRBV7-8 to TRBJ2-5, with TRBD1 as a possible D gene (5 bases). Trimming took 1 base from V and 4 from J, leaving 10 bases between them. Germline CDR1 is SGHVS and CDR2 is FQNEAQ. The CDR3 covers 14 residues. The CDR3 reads CASSLGGSIETQYF. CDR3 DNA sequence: TGTGCCAGCAGCTTAGGGGGCAGTATAGAGACCCAGTACTTC.

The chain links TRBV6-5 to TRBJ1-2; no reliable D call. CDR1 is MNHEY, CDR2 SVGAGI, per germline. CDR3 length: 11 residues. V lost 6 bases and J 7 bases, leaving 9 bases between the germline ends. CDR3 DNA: TGTGCCAGCAGGACGGCAATTGGCTACACCTTC. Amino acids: CASRTAIGYTF.

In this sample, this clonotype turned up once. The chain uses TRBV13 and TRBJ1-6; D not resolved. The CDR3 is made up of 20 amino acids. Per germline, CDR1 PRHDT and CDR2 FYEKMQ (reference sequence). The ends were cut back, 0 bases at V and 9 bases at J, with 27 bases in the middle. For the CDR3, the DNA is TGTGCCAGCAGCTTAGGCCTCACCGATCCCGGGCCCCCGTCGGGTTCACCCCTCCACTTT. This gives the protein CASSLGLTDPGPPSGSPLHF.

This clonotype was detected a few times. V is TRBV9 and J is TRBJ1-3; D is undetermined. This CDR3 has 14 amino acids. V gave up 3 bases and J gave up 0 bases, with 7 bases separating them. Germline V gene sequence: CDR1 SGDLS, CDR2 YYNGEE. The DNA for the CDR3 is TGTGCCAGCAGCGGCAGGAACTCTGGAAACACCATATATTTT. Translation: CASSGRNSGNTIYF.

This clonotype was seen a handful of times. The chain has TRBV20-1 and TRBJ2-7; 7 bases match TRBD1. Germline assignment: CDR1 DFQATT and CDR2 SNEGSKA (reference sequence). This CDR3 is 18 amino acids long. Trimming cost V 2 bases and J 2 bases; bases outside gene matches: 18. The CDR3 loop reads CSARSIYRDSSFPYEQYF. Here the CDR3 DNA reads TGCAGTGCTAGAAGTATCTATCGGGACAGTTCGTTCCCCTACGAGCAGTACTTC.

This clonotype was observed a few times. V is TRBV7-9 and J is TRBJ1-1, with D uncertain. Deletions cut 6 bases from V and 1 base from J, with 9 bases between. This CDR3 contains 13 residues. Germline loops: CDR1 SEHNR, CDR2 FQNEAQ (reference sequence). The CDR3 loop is CASRYPENTEAFF. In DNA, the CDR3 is TGTGCCAGCAGATATCCGGAGAACACTGAAGCTTTCTTT.

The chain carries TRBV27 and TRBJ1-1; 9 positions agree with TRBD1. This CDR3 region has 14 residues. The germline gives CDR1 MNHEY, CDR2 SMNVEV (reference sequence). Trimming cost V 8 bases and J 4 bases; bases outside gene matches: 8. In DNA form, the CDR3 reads TGTGCCAGCTTCCACAGGGGGCGCGGCACTGAAGCTTTCTTT. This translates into CASFHRGRGTEAFF.

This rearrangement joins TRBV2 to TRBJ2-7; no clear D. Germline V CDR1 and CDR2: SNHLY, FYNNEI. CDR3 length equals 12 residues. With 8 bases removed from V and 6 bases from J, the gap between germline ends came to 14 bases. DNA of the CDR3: TGTGCCAGCGTGCCATACCCGGGCGAGCAGTACTTC. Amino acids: CASVPYPGEQYF.

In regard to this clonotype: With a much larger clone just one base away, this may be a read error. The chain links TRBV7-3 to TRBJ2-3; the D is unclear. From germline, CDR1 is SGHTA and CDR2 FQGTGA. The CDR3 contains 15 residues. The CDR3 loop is CASNLIGGNTDTQYF. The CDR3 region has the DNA TGTGCCAGCAACTTAATAGGCGGAAACACAGATACGCAGTATTTT.

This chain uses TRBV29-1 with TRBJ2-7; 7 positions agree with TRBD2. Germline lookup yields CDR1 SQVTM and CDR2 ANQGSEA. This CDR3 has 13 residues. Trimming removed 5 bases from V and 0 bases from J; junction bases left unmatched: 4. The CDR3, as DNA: TGCAGCGTTTGGGGGGGGTCCTCCTACGAGCAGTACTTC. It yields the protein CSVWGGSSYEQYF.

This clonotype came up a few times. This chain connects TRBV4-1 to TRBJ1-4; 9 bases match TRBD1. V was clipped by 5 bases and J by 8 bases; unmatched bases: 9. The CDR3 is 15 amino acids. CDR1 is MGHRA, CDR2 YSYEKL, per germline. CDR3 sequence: CASSGPGQGYEKLFF. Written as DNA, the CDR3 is TGCGCCAGCAGCGGGCCCGGACAGGGGTACGAAAAACTGTTTTTT.